These T cell receptor beta chains were read from a single sample in a study of cytotoxic CD8 clonotypes in ibrutinib-treated CLL. Assay used: immunoSEQ multiplex PCR; TCRdb lists only in-frame clones, some missing. This table holds approximately 350,000 clones, around 66% found once. This material consisted of PBMCs, taken after 36 months of ibrutinib treatment. These receptors were collected from a human donor with chronic lymphocytic leukemia. Each CDR3 is given with its conserved first and last residue. The D gene is left open where the match is weak. Some rows mark clone size as missing; the rest say once, few, many or name a class of expanded clone.

size | J | D | V | DNA | CDR3
NA | TRBJ2-1 | NA | TRBV5-1 | TGCGCCAGCAGCTTGGTTGGGTTTTCCTACAATGAGCAGTTCTTC | CASSLVGFSYNEQFF
NA | TRBJ2-7 | NA | TRBV21-1 | TGTGCCAGCAGCAAATGGGACATGCCTGGGGAGCAGTACTTC | CASSKWDMPGEQYF
NA | TRBJ2-6 | NA | TRBV9 | TGTGCCAGCAGCGTAGAATCTCGGGGCACTGGGGCCAACGTCCTGACTTTC | CASSVESRGTGANVLTF
NA | TRBJ2-5 | NA | TRBV11-2 | TGTGCCAGCAGCACCCGAACATCAGGCCAGTACTTC | CASSTRTSGQYF
NA | TRBJ1-2 | TRBD1 | TRBV11-2 | TGTGCCAGCAGCTCAGAGAGACAGGGCCTAGACTATGGCTACACCTTC | CASSSERQGLDYGYTF
once | TRBJ2-7 | NA | TRBV29-1 | TGCAGCGTCCGAGTCCCCGGGGGAACCTACGAGCAGTACTTC | CSVRVPGGTYEQYF
once | TRBJ2-7 | NA | TRBV28 | TGTGCCAGCAGTCCCGGTTCCCCAGGGATCTACGAGCAGTACTTC | CASSPGSPGIYEQYF
few | TRBJ1-2 | NA | TRBV13 | TGTGCCAGCAGCTTAGAGGGTGGCTACACCTTC | CASSLEGGYTF
once | TRBJ1-2 | NA | TRBV11-2 | TGTGCCAGCAGCTTAGACCACTCTAACTATGGCTACACCTTC | CASSLDHSNYGYTF
NA | TRBJ2-7 | NA | TRBV28 | TGTGCCAGCAGTTTCGTGCGCTACGAGCAGTACTTC | CASSFVRYEQYF
NA | TRBJ2-5 | TRBD1 | TRBV4-1 | TGCGCCAGCAGCCAATATCCAGGGGGCGGAGAGACCCAGTACTTC | CASSQYPGGGETQYF
once | TRBJ1-3 | NA | TRBV7-9 | TGTGCCAGCAGCTTGACAGGAAACACCATATATTTT | CASSLTGNTIYF
NA | TRBJ2-7 | NA | TRBV7-9 | TGTGCCAGCAGCTTTGCGGGGGCAACTGACGAGCAGTACTTC | CASSFAGATDEQYF
NA | TRBJ2-1 | TRBD2 | TRBV5-4 | TGTGCCAGCAGCTTGGGGACTAGCGGGAGGGTCGACAATGAGCAGTTCTTC | CASSLGTSGRVDNEQFF
NA | TRBJ2-5 | NA | TRBV5-6 | TGTGCCAGCAGCCGACCGGAGGCGTTGTGGGAGACCCAGTACTTC | CASSRPEALWETQYF
NA | TRBJ2-1 | TRBD2 | TRBV11-3 | TGTGCCAGCAGCTTTGGGGGGGGAAATGAGCAGTTCTTC | CASSFGGGNEQFF
few | TRBJ1-2 | TRBD1 | TRBV7-2 | TGTGCCAGCAGTGAACAGGGGGCGAGGGGCTACACCTTC | CASSEQGARGYTF
NA | TRBJ2-7 | TRBD1 | TRBV4-2 | TGTGCCAGCAGCCAAGGGACAGGAGCCAACGAGCAGTACTTC | CASSQGTGANEQYF
NA | TRBJ2-1 | NA | TRBV4-3 | TGCGCCAGCAGCCAGTCCCCTGGCGATTACTCCTACAATGAGCAGTTCTTC | CASSQSPGDYSYNEQFF
few | TRBJ2-5 | TRBD1 | TRBV27 | TGTGCCAGCAGACACAGGGGGAGAGAGACCCAGTACTTC | CASRHRGRETQYF